Below are 18 T cell receptor beta chains sequenced from a single sample in a study of OX40 agonist ivuxolimab in advanced cancers. Method: immunoSEQ multiplex PCR; TCRdb's copy keeps in-frame clones and lacks some. The sample holds around 80,000 clones, 75% to 90% seen once. The sample was CD4+ or CD8+ T cells sorted from blood, taken in a trial of the OX40 agonist ivuxolimab. The receptors were gathered from an adult with an advanced solid tumor such as melanoma, head and neck, liver or kidney cancer.

This chain links TRBV4-2 with TRBJ1-2, with a tentative D call TRBD1 (6 bases). Trimming shortened V by 4 bases and J by 6 bases, and 12 bases separated the two germline ends. Germline CDR1 and CDR2: LGHNA and YNFKEQ. There are 13 residues in the CDR3. CDR3 nucleotides: TGTGCCAGCAGCCGGGGGCAGGGTCATGGCTACACCTTC. Its protein product is CASSRGQGHGYTF.

The chain links TRBV18 to TRBJ1-1; 8 bases are shared with TRBD1. This CDR3 is built from 17 residues. After removal of 3 bases from V and 1 base from J, the junction contained 10 bases not matched to a gene. Per the germline V gene, CDR1 is KGHSH and CDR2 is LQKENI. CDR3 bases: TGTGCCAGCTCACCCAACAGTCCCGGGACAGGGAACACTGAAGCTTTCTTT. Amino acid sequence: CASSPNSPGTGNTEAFF.

This rearrangement joins TRBV11-3 to TRBJ2-1; 11 bases fit TRBD2. Germline V CDR1 and CDR2: SGHNT, YENEEA. V shed 1 base, J shed 6 bases, and the junction held 2 bases outside the gene matches. The CDR3 consists of 15 residues. The CDR3, as DNA: TGTGCCAGCAGCTTAGGGACTAGCGGGCTCAATGAGCAGTTCTTC. Its translation: CASSLGTSGLNEQFF.

The chain links TRBV30 to TRBJ2-2; no reliable D call. The V gene's germline CDR1 is GTSNPN and CDR2 SVGIG (reference sequence). The CDR3 covers 13 residues. The V end lost 1 base, the J end lost 6 bases, and 9 bases lay between the germline ends. The CDR3 DNA follows: TGTGCCTGGAGTGGTGGACCTCCCGGGGAGCTGTTTTTT. Amino acid sequence: CAWSGGPPGELFF.

The chain links TRBV2 to TRBJ2-7, with D tentatively TRBD2 (5 bases). The V end was cut by 0 bases, the J end by 5 bases, with 11 bases between. Germline-derived CDR1 and CDR2 are SNHLY and FYNNEI. This CDR3 comprises 14 residues. The CDR3 DNA reads TGTGCCAGCAGTGAAGCGCTTCGGGGTGACGAGCAGTACTTC. Protein product: CASSEALRGDEQYF. Filled out from reference TRBV2 and TRBJ2-7, the complete variable domain reads EPEVTQTPSHQVTQMGQEVILRCVPISNHLYFYWYRQILGQKVEFLVSFYNNEISEKSEIFDDQFSVERPDGSNFTLKIRSTKLEDSAMYFCASSEALRGDEQYFGPGTRLTVT.

The chain carries TRBV19 and TRBJ1-5; D is possibly TRBD1 (5 bases). Germline-derived CDR1 and CDR2 are LNHDA and SQIVND (reference sequence). Trimming shortened V by 0 bases and J by 6 bases, and 9 bases separated the two germline ends. The length of the CDR3 is 14 residues. The CDR3 bases are TGTGCCAGTAGTATAGAGGGGGACCGTCAGCCCCAGCATTTT. It yields the protein CASSIEGDRQPQHF.

The chain carries TRBV19 and TRBJ1-1; D perhaps matches TRBD1 (6 bases). V lost 5 bases and J lost 4, with 20 bases in between. CDR1 and CDR2 from the germline V gene are LNHDA and SQIVND (reference sequence). The CDR3 consists of 16 residues. This chain's CDR3 is CASSSPGARYGTEAFF. The CDR3 DNA reads TGTGCCAGTAGTTCACCAGGGGCCAGATATGGCACTGAAGCTTTCTTT.

The chain uses TRBV7-2 and TRBJ1-3; TRBD1 might be the D (5 bases). V was cut by 9 bases and J by 2 bases, with 17 bases left in between. CDR1 and CDR2 from the germline V gene are SGHTA and FQGNSA. CDR3 length: 15 amino acids. The CDR3 here is CASSLMPGAGNTIYF. The CDR3 nucleotides are TGTGCCAGTAGTTTAATGCCGGGGGCTGGAAACACCATATATTTT.

This clone was observed a single time. This chain joins TRBV18 and TRBJ1-1; 7 bases are shared with TRBD1. The CDR3 is 13 amino acids. Germline values: CDR1 KGHSH, CDR2 LQKENI. Trimming took 8 bases from V and 13 from J; bases not matched to a gene: 16. CDR3 sequence reads: CASAPGTAGIGFF. CDR3 in DNA: TGTGCCAGCGCCCCCGGGACAGCAGGAATTGGTTTCTTT.

The chain has TRBV18 and TRBJ2-5, with D tentatively TRBD1 (5 bases). Germline V gives CDR1 KGHSH, CDR2 LQKENI. CDR3 length equals 14 residues. V dropped 3 bases and J dropped 5 bases, with 13 bases sitting between them. CDR3 residues: CASSPGQGGETQYF. DNA for the CDR3: TGTGCCAGCTCACCGGGGCAGGGCGGCGAGACCCAGTACTTC.

This clone was picked up one time. This chain links TRBV4-1 with TRBJ1-5; D gene unclear. The CDR3 is 17 residues long. With 1 base removed from V and 1 base from J, the gap between germline ends came to 14 bases. The germline CDR1 and CDR2 sequences are MGHRA and YSYEKL. The CDR3 DNA follows: TGCGCCAGCAGCCAAGGTATCCCCAAAGGGAGCAATCAGCCCCAGCATTTT. Translation gives CASSQGIPKGSNQPQHF.

The gene calls are TRBV6-6 and TRBJ1-1; tentatively, D is TRBD1 (6 bases). Germline V gives CDR1 MNHNY, CDR2 SVGAGI (reference sequence). V shed 4 bases and J shed 4 bases, with 16 bases lying between them. This CDR3 has 15 amino acids. CDR3 protein: CASSSLQGRGTEAFF. The CDR3 nucleotides read TGTGCCAGCAGTTCATTACAGGGAAGGGGCACTGAAGCTTTCTTT.

The V call is TRBV7-4, the J call TRBJ2-5; D is unclear. CDR1 SGHVT and CDR2 SQSDAQ come from the germline V gene. V lost 2 bases and J 5 bases, leaving 15 bases between the germline ends. The CDR3 length is 15 residues. The CDR3 nucleotides read TGTGCCAGCAGCTTACAATCCTCTTGTTGGGAGACCCAGTACTTC. Protein product: CASSLQSSCWETQYF.

The rearrangement links TRBV4-2 to TRBJ2-1; 13 nucleotides align to TRBD2. CDR1 LGHNA and CDR2 YNFKEQ come from the germline V gene. The CDR3 consists of 15 residues. V lost 4 bases to trimming and J lost 7 bases; unmatched junction nucleotides: 4. Here the CDR3 reads CASSLGTSGNNEQFF. The CDR3 coding sequence is TGTGCCAGCAGCCTCGGGACTAGCGGGAATAATGAGCAGTTCTTC.

This chain uses TRBV10-3 with TRBJ2-7; 10 positions agree with TRBD2. The CDR3 has 13 amino acids. Trimming at V came to 7 bases and at J to 5 bases, leaving 5 bases not matched to a gene. The V gene's germline CDR1 is ENHRY and CDR2 SYGVKD. CDR3 region: CAIKWLAGDEQYF. The CDR3 coding sequence is TGTGCCATCAAGTGGCTAGCGGGAGACGAGCAGTACTTC.

The chain carries TRBV5-4 and TRBJ2-7, with 11 bases identical to TRBD2. V lost 1 base, J lost 4 bases, and 7 bases stayed unmatched. The CDR3 loop spans 16 amino acids. The germline gives CDR1 SGHNT, CDR2 YYREEE (reference sequence). The CDR3 region has the DNA TGTGCCAGCAGCTTGAGGGCGGGACTAGCGGATTACGAGCAGTACTTC. It encodes CASSLRAGLADYEQYF.

This clone was counted a single time. The chain joins TRBV27 to TRBJ1-4; no firm D call. CDR1 and CDR2 (germline): MNHEY, SMNVEV (reference sequence). This CDR3 contains 16 residues. V lost 4 bases and J 0 bases, leaving 12 bases between the germline ends. The CDR3 coding sequence is TGTGCCAGCAGTTGGGCCATGGCCGCAACTAATGAAAAACTGTTTTTT. This translates into CASSWAMAATNEKLFF.

The gene calls are TRBV2 and TRBJ2-1; 8 bases align to TRBD2. CDR1 is SNHLY and CDR2 is FYNNEI in the germline V gene. The J segment lost 7 bases and the V segment lost 4 bases, leaving 6 bases of the junction unmatched. This CDR3 spans 14 amino acids. CDR3: CASSGSSGVNEQFF. The CDR3 DNA reads as TGTGCCAGCAGTGGGAGTAGCGGGGTAAATGAGCAGTTCTTC.